The clone carrying this T cell receptor beta chain was observed a few times. The data originate from a study of response to subunit inactivated influenza vaccine. The V gene lost 6 bases and the J gene lost 2 bases, with 15 bases spanning the gap. The germline V gene encodes CDR1 SEHNR and CDR2 FQNEAQ (reference sequence). The CDR3 spans 15 residues. One entry per CDR3 protein results from TCRdb running MiXCR on the RT-PCR reads. The profile shows some 550,000 distinct CDR3 sequences, less than 25% of them singletons. These data also featured in a second study, about T cells expressing NK-cell markers. As reported in that work: Synthesis of TCR beta cDNA relied on 5'RACE template switching carrying UMIs. Beta-chain profiling covered CD3+CD56+NKG2C+, CD3+CD56+NKG2C- and CD3+CD56-NKG2C+ sorted subsets. Seven sequenced donors out of eight were HCMV-seropositive, one seronegative. Where a handful of donors were concerned, these clonotypes also led the CD3+CD56-NKG2C+ fraction. HCMV specificity of the expanded NKG2C+ T cell clones stayed unclear.

The receptor's source is a man in his fifties or sixties who received an inactivated influenza vaccine. This chain links TRBV7-9 with TRBJ2-3; maybe TRBD1 (6 bases). Material: CD4+ T cells sorted from PBMCs, obtained approximately 13 days after vaccination. CDR3 DNA sequence: TGTGCCAGCAGATGGCCCGGGACAAACACAGATACGCAGTATTTT. As protein: CASRWPGTNTDTQYF.